Presented here are 26 T cell receptor beta chains from one specimen sequenced in a study of blood T cell repertoires in COVID-19. Using immunoSEQ multiplex PCR, the repertoire was profiled, and TCRdb retains in-frame clones only, with some absent. The table has over 150,000 clones, 60% to 85% seen once. The sample comprised peripheral blood. The receptors were gathered from a man in his 70s with acute or convalescent COVID-19.

This clone has only a few counts. CDR3 bases: TGTGCCAGCAGCTTAGTCGGGGGCTACGAGCAGTACTTC. Translating it yields CASSLVGGYEQYF. The chain uses TRBV7-9 and TRBJ2-7; D may be TRBD2 (6 bases). Trimming removed 1 base from V and 3 bases from J, with 7 bases in between. This CDR3 contains 13 residues. The germline V gene has CDR1 SEHNR and CDR2 FQNEAQ (reference sequence).

The chain links TRBV28 to TRBJ2-7; perhaps TRBD1 as D (6 bases). Trimming removed 2 bases from V and 1 base from J, with 12 bases in between. The germline CDR1 and CDR2 sequences are MDHEN and SYDVKM. CDR3 length equals 15 residues. The CDR3 is CASSLGGHRSYEQYF. In DNA form, the CDR3 reads TGTGCCAGCAGTTTAGGGGGACACCGGTCCTACGAGCAGTACTTC.

This chain joins TRBV28 and TRBJ2-7, with D maybe TRBD2 (5 bases). Germline CDR1 MDHEN, CDR2 SYDVKM. Trimming stripped 7 bases from V and 9 bases from J, with 13 bases between. The CDR3 spans 11 residues. The CDR3 reads CASNGSRGQYF. The CDR3, as DNA: TGTGCCAGCAACGGCTCCCGGGGGCAGTACTTC. Full variable domain (outside the CDR3, taken from reference TRBV28 and TRBJ2-7): DVKVTQSSRYLVKRTGEKVFLECVQDMDHENMFWYRQDPGLGLRLIYFSYDVKMKEKGDIPEGYSVSREKKERFSLILESASTNQTSMYLCASNGSRGQYFGPGTRLTVT.

The chain joins TRBV16 to TRBJ2-7; 8 bases align to TRBD2. This CDR3 is built from 19 residues. The germline CDR1 and CDR2 sequences are KGHSY and FQNENV. V trimming: 0 bases; J trimming: 6 bases; junction bases outside the gene matches: 19. The CDR3 here is CASSQSAEFLAGGPGEQYF. The DNA for the CDR3 is TGTGCCAGCAGCCAATCCGCGGAGTTTTTGGCGGGGGGCCCCGGCGAGCAGTACTTC. The full variable domain, completed using reference TRBV16 and TRBJ2-7, is GEEVAQTPKHLVRGEGQKAKLYCAPIKGHSYVFWYQQVLKNEFKFLISFQNENVFDETGMPKERFSAKCLPNSPCSLEIQATKLEDSAVYFCASSQSAEFLAGGPGEQYFGPGTRLTVT.

CDR3 loop: CASSPTPQVPEYGYTF. The CDR3 nucleotides are TGCGCCAGCAGCCCTACCCCACAGGTTCCAGAGTATGGCTACACCTTC. The chain uses TRBV5-1 and TRBJ1-2, with a tentative D call TRBD1 (5 bases). V dropped 4 bases and J dropped 5 bases, with 21 bases sitting between them. Germline V gene lookup returns CDR1 SGHRS and CDR2 YFSETQ. The CDR3 has 16 residues.

J is TRBJ1-2 and V is TRBV28; tentative D call: TRBD1 (5 bases). In germline, CDR1 is MDHEN, CDR2 SYDVKM. Between the trimmed V and J ends, which lost 11 bases and 1 base, there was a span of 20 bases. This CDR3 is 15 amino acids long. The CDR3 region is CASSRGGTINYGYTF. CDR3 nucleotide sequence: TGTGCCTCCAGCCGGGGTGGGACTATTAACTATGGCTACACCTTC.

This chain connects TRBV24-1 to TRBJ2-5; TRBD1 agrees at 7 bases. Trimming cost V 1 base and J 4 bases; bases outside gene matches: 8. CDR1 is KGHDR, CDR2 SFDVKD, per germline. The CDR3 length is 16 residues. CDR3 nucleotides: TGTGCCACCAGTGATTTAGGCGCCACAGGGGCAGAGACCCAGTACTTC. Its protein product is CATSDLGATGAETQYF.

V gene TRBV6-1 combines with J gene TRBJ1-1; tentative D call: TRBD1 (6 bases). Trimming removed 5 bases at V and 6 bases at J, with 16 bases between. This CDR3 region has 14 residues. Per the germline V gene, CDR1 is MNHNS and CDR2 is SASEGT. CDR3 coding DNA: TGTGCCAGCAGTTCGTGGACAGAGACATCTGAAGCTTTCTTT. Residues: CASSSWTETSEAFF.

This sequence joins TRBV28 and TRBJ2-1; the match to TRBD2 covers 10 bases. This CDR3 has 14 residues. V dropped 6 bases and J dropped 5; count of bases not matched to a gene: 4. CDR1 MDHEN and CDR2 SYDVKM come from the germline V gene. For the CDR3, the DNA is TGTGCCAGCAGACTAGCGGGAAATAACAATGAGCAGTTCTTC. It codes for CASRLAGNNNEQFF. Looking up the rest from reference TRBV28 and TRBJ2-1 gives the full variable domain: DVKVTQSSRYLVKRTGEKVFLECVQDMDHENMFWYRQDPGLGLRLIYFSYDVKMKEKGDIPEGYSVSREKKERFSLILESASTNQTSMYLCASRLAGNNNEQFFGPGTRLTVL.

CDR3 sequence (DNA): TGTGCCAGCAGCGTAGCTCTGACACCTGGAGGTAGCTATGGCTACACCTTC. This sequence encodes CASSVALTPGGSYGYTF. This sequence joins TRBV9 and TRBJ1-2; D ambiguous. Germline V gives CDR1 SGDLS, CDR2 YYNGEE. With 0 bases removed from V and 4 bases from J, the gap between germline ends came to 19 bases. CDR3 size: 17 residues.

The chain is built from TRBV7-9 and TRBJ1-1, with 10 bases identical to TRBD1. This CDR3 is 16 amino acids long. Looked up from germline, CDR1 is SEHNR and CDR2 is FQNEAQ (reference sequence). The V and J ends lost 5 bases and 4 bases, in that order; junction bases with no gene match: 10. The CDR3 spells CASSASGTGDSTEAFF. Written as DNA, the CDR3 is TGTGCCAGCAGCGCTTCCGGGACAGGGGACAGCACTGAAGCTTTCTTT.

The V gene is TRBV7-6, the J gene TRBJ2-7; TRBD1 is a possible D gene (5 bases). The CDR3 has 14 residues. The germline V gene encodes CDR1 SGHVS and CDR2 FNYEAQ. Trimming took 5 bases from V and 5 from J, leaving 16 bases between them. CDR3 protein: CASSPDRPLDEQYF. The CDR3 bases are TGTGCCAGCAGCCCCGACAGACCGTTGGACGAGCAGTACTTC.

V is TRBV6-5 and J is TRBJ1-5; no firm D call. V lost 8 bases and J lost 5, with 10 bases in between. Germline-derived CDR1 and CDR2 are MNHEY and SVGAGI. The CDR3 consists of 12 residues. The CDR3 region has the DNA TGTGCCAGCCGCGGAGTTGATCAGCCCCAGCATTTT. Protein: CASRGVDQPQHF.

The chain combines TRBV28 with TRBJ1-4, with 10 positions matching TRBD1. The CDR3 is 15 residues long. CDR1 is MDHEN and CDR2 is SYDVKM in the germline V gene. The V segment lost 6 bases and the J segment 6 bases; nucleotides outside the gene matches: 7. For the CDR3, the DNA is TGTGCCAGCAGGACGAGACAGGGGGCGTATGAAAAACTGTTTTTT. This gives the protein CASRTRQGAYEKLFF.

The chain uses TRBV6-5 and TRBJ1-2; 10 positions agree with TRBD1. This CDR3 region has 15 residues. The germline V gene has CDR1 MNHEY and CDR2 SVGAGI. The V segment lost 5 bases and the J segment 2 bases; nucleotides outside the gene matches: 5. The CDR3 DNA is TGTGCCAGCAGTCGGGGACAGGGGTGGAACTATGGCTACACCTTC. Translation gives CASSRGQGWNYGYTF.

The chain carries TRBV5-5 and TRBJ1-6; D possibly corresponds to TRBD1 (5 bases). V was trimmed by 1 base and J by 11 bases, leaving 10 bases between them. Germline loops: CDR1 SGHKS, CDR2 YYEKEE (reference sequence). The CDR3 length is 13 residues. In nucleotides, the CDR3 is TGTGCCAGCAGCTTGCAGGGACTACCACCCCTCCACTTT. It translates to CASSLQGLPPLHF.

The rearrangement links TRBV6-1 to TRBJ2-1; TRBD1 agrees at 8 bases. Germline CDR1 MNHNS, CDR2 SASEGT. The junction had 7 bases not matched to a gene; V was cut back by 3 bases and J by 9 bases. The CDR3 consists of 14 residues. The CDR3 is CASSEAGGRAEQFF. The CDR3 DNA follows: TGTGCCAGCAGTGAGGCAGGGGGCCGGGCTGAGCAGTTCTTC.

The chain carries TRBV6-1 and TRBJ2-7; 7 bases are shared with TRBD1. The CDR3 extends over 14 amino acids. V lost 1 base to trimming and J lost 3 bases; unmatched junction nucleotides: 3. From germline, CDR1 is MNHNS and CDR2 SASEGT. The CDR3, as DNA: TGTGCCAGCAGTGAAGTCAGGGGGAGCTACGAGCAGTACTTC. Residues: CASSEVRGSYEQYF.

This chain uses TRBV5-4 with TRBJ2-7; D remains ambiguous. The CDR3 is 15 amino acids. Germline values: CDR1 SGHNT, CDR2 YYREEE (reference sequence). V was shortened by 2 bases and J by 0 bases, with 12 bases between the two germline ends. In nucleotides, the CDR3 is TGTGCCAGCAGCTTTGGTAGCCCGAGCTCCTACGAGCAGTACTTC. Translation gives CASSFGSPSSYEQYF.

This clone turned up a few times. The chain combines TRBV14 with TRBJ2-2; D is unclear. This CDR3 is built from 13 residues. Trimming left V 9 bases short and J 0 bases short, with 8 bases between. CDR1 SGHDN and CDR2 FVKESK come from the germline V gene. CDR3 in amino acids: CASTSSNTGELFF. CDR3 in DNA: TGTGCCAGTACTTCGTCGAACACCGGGGAGCTGTTTTTT.

This chain joins TRBV6-6 and TRBJ2-7; 9 bases fit TRBD1. Trimming cost V 5 bases and J 3 bases; bases outside gene matches: 8. The CDR3 is 15 amino acids. Germline V lookup: CDR1 MNHNY, CDR2 SVGAGI (reference sequence). CDR3 loop: CASSTTGGIFYEQYF. The CDR3 coding sequence is TGTGCCAGCAGTACCACAGGGGGCATTTTCTACGAGCAGTACTTC.

CDR3 sequence: CASSDVSGGLSTDTQYF. CDR3 sequence (DNA): TGTGCCAGCAGTGATGTAAGCGGGGGTCTTAGCACAGATACGCAGTATTTT. V usage is TRBV2 and J usage is TRBJ2-3; 8 nucleotides agree with TRBD2. Germline loops: CDR1 SNHLY, CDR2 FYNNEI. The CDR3 length is 17 residues. Losses at the gene ends were 3 bases for V and 0 bases for J; bases not matched to a gene: 8. Full variable domain (remainder filled in from reference TRBV2 and TRBJ2-3): EPEVTQTPSHQVTQMGQEVILRCVPISNHLYFYWYRQILGQKVEFLVSFYNNEISEKSEIFDDQFSVERPDGSNFTLKIRSTKLEDSAMYFCASSDVSGGLSTDTQYFGPGTRLTVL.

The chain combines TRBV6-2 or TRBV6-3 with TRBJ2-7, with 7 bases identical to TRBD2. CDR1 is MNHEY and CDR2 is SVGEGT in the germline V gene. There are 14 residues in the CDR3. V was pared by 4 bases and J by 0 bases, with 3 bases of the junction left unmatched. This chain's CDR3 is CASSFGRLSYEQYF. CDR3 bases: TGTGCCAGCAGTTTCGGGAGGCTCTCCTACGAGCAGTACTTC.

The V call is TRBV7-9, the J call TRBJ1-2, with D perhaps matching TRBD1 (5 bases). The CDR3 is 15 amino acids. Trimming removed 4 bases from V and 7 bases from J, with 19 bases in between. Germline V gene sequence: CDR1 SEHNR, CDR2 FQNEAQ (reference sequence). CDR3 sequence reads: CASSSDLGGRGGYTF. The CDR3 region has the DNA TGTGCCAGCAGCTCCGATTTGGGTGGGAGGGGTGGCTACACCTTC.

This chain connects TRBV6-5 to TRBJ1-1; D unresolved. The ends were cut back, 4 bases at V and 7 bases at J, with 16 bases in the middle. The CDR3 runs to 14 residues. Germline V CDR1 and CDR2: MNHEY, SVGAGI. CDR3 region: CASSSFGEGIEAFF. CDR3 bases: TGTGCCAGCAGTTCGTTCGGGGAGGGAATTGAAGCTTTCTTT.

This clone was seen a few times. This sequence joins TRBV5-4 and TRBJ2-2; no reliable D call. The CDR3 extends over 15 amino acids. V lost 4 bases to trimming and J lost 2 bases, with 12 bases between them. The germline gives CDR1 SGHNT, CDR2 YYREEE (reference sequence). In DNA, the CDR3 is TGTGCCAGCAGCCGGCGGCTAAGCAACACCGGGGAGCTGTTTTTT. Translating gives CASSRRLSNTGELFF.